The TCR beta chain described here comes from a study of post-analysis software for immune sequencing data. The authors incorporated unique molecular identifiers into the TCR beta cDNA libraries. TCRdb re-called the PCR reads with MiXCR, one entry per CDR3 protein. The data show 750,000 to 900,000 distinct CDR3 sequences, with just over 45% seen just once and roughly 5% held by the top ten. With respect to this clonotype: Its antigen is unknown.

CDR1 and CDR2 (germline): SNHLY, FYNNEI. This CDR3 comprises 14 residues. Trimming stripped 5 bases from V and 0 bases from J, with 9 bases between. Whole-study findings and limits: Samples from a shared batch, those prepared together, strongly co-clustered by F measure. Relative to controls, patients had five TRBV segments at higher frequency, with TRBV5-6, TRBV5-1 and TRBV20-1 among these.

The sequence came from a girl under 18 with multiple sclerosis. Material: blood. The chain couples TRBV2 to TRBJ2-3; D unclear. CDR3 in DNA: TGTGCCAGCAGTCCCGAGTTTAGCACAGATACGCAGTATTTT. Its protein is CASSPEFSTDTQYF. Looking up the rest from reference TRBV2 and TRBJ2-3 gives the full variable domain: EPEVTQTPSHQVTQMGQEVILRCVPISNHLYFYWYRQILGQKVEFLVSFYNNEISEKSEIFDDQFSVERPDGSNFTLKIRSTKLEDSAMYFCASSPEFSTDTQYFGPGTRLTVL.